Listed below are T cell receptor beta chains from one sample, sequenced in a study of CD4 T cells in relation to SARS-CoV-2 and coronaviruses. Profiled with immunoSEQ multiplex PCR; TCRdb holds only in-frame clones, not every one. Of about 27,000 clones listed, around 73% are singletons. Their target antigens are unknown. The sequencing input was CD4+ T cells from PBMCs, cultured in vitro. The receptor set was obtained from a human donor in good health. Both conserved end residues are part of each CDR3. Fields, in order: CDR3 length, J gene, D gene, clone size, V gene, CDR3 DNA, CDR3 protein. D genes are given only for firm matches. Clone sizes are given selectively: once, few, many, or a class where the clone is expanded.

CDR3 length: 17
J gene: TRBJ1-4
D gene: .
clone size: .
V gene: TRBV30
CDR3 DNA: TGTGCCTGGAGCGTATTCGGTGTCGGAGGGCTAAGGGAAAAACTGTTTTTT
CDR3 protein: CAWSVFGVGGLREKLFF

CDR3 length: 13
J gene: TRBJ2-5
D gene: .
clone size: .
V gene: TRBV6-2/TRBV6-3
CDR3 DNA: TGTGCCAGCAGTTACGTGAGGTTGGAGACCCAGTACTTC
CDR3 protein: CASSYVRLETQYF

CDR3 length: 13
J gene: TRBJ2-3
D gene: TRBD1
clone size: .
V gene: TRBV19
CDR3 DNA: TGTGCCAGTCTAAGGACAGGGACAGATACGCAGTATTTT
CDR3 protein: CASLRTGTDTQYF

CDR3 length: 13
J gene: TRBJ1-1
D gene: .
clone size: .
V gene: TRBV25-1
CDR3 DNA: TGTGCCAGCTTACAAGGACCAAACACTGAAGCTTTCTTT
CDR3 protein: CASLQGPNTEAFF

CDR3 length: 13
J gene: TRBJ1-2
D gene: .
clone size: .
V gene: TRBV7-2
CDR3 DNA: TGTGCCAGCAGCCCCGACAGGCTTTATGGCTACACCTTC
CDR3 protein: CASSPDRLYGYTF

CDR3 length: 14
J gene: TRBJ2-3
D gene: TRBD2
clone size: few
V gene: TRBV18
CDR3 DNA: TGTGCCAGCTCACTAACTAGCGGCACAGATACGCAGTATTTT
CDR3 protein: CASSLTSGTDTQYF

CDR3 length: 15
J gene: TRBJ1-2
D gene: TRBD1
clone size: .
V gene: TRBV2
CDR3 DNA: TGTGCCAGCATCCGGGACAGAGAAATAAACTATGGCTACACCTTC
CDR3 protein: CASIRDREINYGYTF

CDR3 length: 15
J gene: TRBJ2-3
D gene: .
clone size: .
V gene: TRBV2
CDR3 DNA: TGTGCCGGACGGACAGAAGTAACTAGCACAGATACGCAGTATTTT
CDR3 protein: CAGRTEVTSTDTQYF

CDR3 length: 16
J gene: TRBJ2-1
D gene: TRBD2
clone size: .
V gene: TRBV7-2
CDR3 DNA: TGTGCCAGCAGCTTGCCTAGCGGGATGGCCTACAATGAGCAGTTCTTC
CDR3 protein: CASSLPSGMAYNEQFF

CDR3 length: 14
J gene: TRBJ1-1
D gene: TRBD1
clone size: .
V gene: TRBV7-9
CDR3 DNA: TGTGCCAGCAGCCGACAGGGGGCGAACACTGAAGCTTTCTTT
CDR3 protein: CASSRQGANTEAFF

CDR3 length: 14
J gene: TRBJ1-2
D gene: TRBD1
clone size: few
V gene: TRBV30
CDR3 DNA: TGTGCCTGGAGCGGGGCCCGGGACAGAGGAGGCTACACCTTC
CDR3 protein: CAWSGARDRGGYTF

CDR3 length: 14
J gene: TRBJ1-5
D gene: .
clone size: .
V gene: TRBV2
CDR3 DNA: TGTGCCAGCAGTGTCGATAGAGGCAATCAGCCCCAGCATTTT
CDR3 protein: CASSVDRGNQPQHF

CDR3 length: 11
J gene: TRBJ2-3
D gene: .
clone size: .
V gene: TRBV20-1
CDR3 DNA: TGCAGTGATCCCGTTGAAGATACGCAGTATTTT
CDR3 protein: CSDPVEDTQYF

CDR3 length: 13
J gene: TRBJ1-2
D gene: TRBD1
clone size: once
V gene: TRBV12-3/TRBV12-4
CDR3 DNA: TGTGCCAGCATCCAGAACAGGGGGTCAGGCTACACCTTC
CDR3 protein: CASIQNRGSGYTF

CDR3 length: 14
J gene: TRBJ1-2
D gene: .
clone size: few
V gene: TRBV29-1
CDR3 DNA: TGCAGCGTTATCTCCAGGGTATTACAGGGCAACTACACCTTC
CDR3 protein: CSVISRVLQGNYTF

CDR3 length: 12
J gene: TRBJ2-7
D gene: .
clone size: few
V gene: TRBV7-2
CDR3 DNA: TGTGCCAGCAGCTTAGATCTCGGCGAGCAGTACTTC
CDR3 protein: CASSLDLGEQYF

CDR3 length: 15
J gene: TRBJ2-3
D gene: .
clone size: .
V gene: TRBV6-5
CDR3 DNA: TGTGCCAGCAGCGACGCCAGGGGAAGCACAGATACGCAGTATTTT
CDR3 protein: CASSDARGSTDTQYF

CDR3 length: 14
J gene: TRBJ1-3
D gene: TRBD1
clone size: few
V gene: TRBV13
CDR3 DNA: TGTGCCAGCAGCTTTGGACAGGGAGGGAACACCATATATTTT
CDR3 protein: CASSFGQGGNTIYF

CDR3 length: 17
J gene: TRBJ1-5
D gene: .
clone size: .
V gene: TRBV27
CDR3 DNA: TGTGCCAGCAGTGCGAGGGCGGGGAAGGGAGCAAATCAGCCCCAGCATTTT
CDR3 protein: CASSARAGKGANQPQHF

CDR3 length: 13
J gene: TRBJ2-6
D gene: .
clone size: once
V gene: TRBV10-3
CDR3 DNA: TGTGCCATCAAAGAGGCTGGGGCCAACGTCCTGACTTTC
CDR3 protein: CAIKEAGANVLTF

CDR3 length: 13
J gene: TRBJ2-7
D gene: .
clone size: .
V gene: TRBV6-5
CDR3 DNA: TGTGCCAGCAGTTACGTAGGGGCCTACGAGCAGTACTTC
CDR3 protein: CASSYVGAYEQYF

CDR3 length: 13
J gene: TRBJ2-3
D gene: TRBD1
clone size: few
V gene: TRBV5-4
CDR3 DNA: TGTGCCAGCAGTTCGGACAGGGCAGATACGCAGTATTTT
CDR3 protein: CASSSDRADTQYF

CDR3 length: 16
J gene: TRBJ2-2
D gene: .
clone size: .
V gene: TRBV7-8
CDR3 DNA: TGTGCCAGCAGCTTAGCAAGGGGCGCGGGTACCGGGGAGCTGTTTTTT
CDR3 protein: CASSLARGAGTGELFF

CDR3 length: 14
J gene: TRBJ1-2
D gene: TRBD1
clone size: few
V gene: TRBV10-2
CDR3 DNA: TGCGCCAGCACCAAGGGACAGGTAGACTATGGCTACACCTTC
CDR3 protein: CASTKGQVDYGYTF

CDR3 length: 14
J gene: TRBJ1-4
D gene: TRBD1
clone size: .
V gene: TRBV6-6
CDR3 DNA: TGTGCCAGCAGGTCCGGGACAGGAAATGAAAAACTGTTTTTT
CDR3 protein: CASRSGTGNEKLFF

CDR3 length: 17
J gene: TRBJ2-7
D gene: TRBD1
clone size: .
V gene: TRBV7-8
CDR3 DNA: TGTGCCAGCAGCTCCAGGGAGGCGACAGGGGACCCCTACGAGCAGTACTTC
CDR3 protein: CASSSREATGDPYEQYF

CDR3 length: 11
J gene: TRBJ2-7
D gene: .
clone size: .
V gene: TRBV6-7
CDR3 DNA: TGTGCCAGCAGTTACCCCTACGAGCAGTACTTC
CDR3 protein: CASSYPYEQYF

CDR3 length: 11
J gene: TRBJ2-1
D gene: .
clone size: .
V gene: TRBV9
CDR3 DNA: TGTGCCAGCATCACAAGCCATGAGCAGTTCTTC
CDR3 protein: CASITSHEQFF